Shown below are 29 T cell receptor beta chains from a single sample sequenced in a study of tumor and adjacent non-tumor tissue in lung cancer. TCRbeta libraries were built with three rounds of nested PCR, modified from ARM-PCR. TCRdb re-analysed the multiplex PCR reads in MiXCR, keeping a single row per CDR3 protein. The sample shows fewer than 100,000 distinct CDR3 sequences, over 60% of them seen only once. No cell sorting was done before RNA was extracted from the tissue. The source material was lung tumor tissue. These receptors originate from a woman between 40 and 55 years old with non-small cell lung cancer.

This clonotype was seen many times. This chain connects TRBV5-4 to TRBJ2-7; D could derive from TRBD1 or TRBD2 (5 bases each). This CDR3 is 13 amino acids long. Germline loops: CDR1 SGHNT, CDR2 YYREEE (reference sequence). The ends were cut back, 4 bases at V and 3 bases at J, with 11 bases in the middle. The CDR3 loop reads CASSKSGSYEQYF. DNA of the CDR3: TGTGCCAGCAGCAAGTCAGGGAGCTACGAGCAGTACTTC. Full variable domain (outside the CDR3, taken from reference TRBV5-4 and TRBJ2-7): ETGVTQSPTHLIKTRGQQVTLRCSSQSGHNTVSWYQQALGQGPQFIFQYYREEENGRGNFPPRFSGLQFPNYSSELNVNALELDDSALYLCASSKSGSYEQYFGPGTRLTVT.

This clonotype counts as medium-sized. The chain recombines TRBV11-2 with TRBJ1-2; D perhaps matches TRBD1 (6 bases). The CDR3 consists of 15 residues. From germline, CDR1 is SGHAT and CDR2 FQNNGV. Trimming pared 5 bases from V and 1 base from J, leaving 14 bases between. This CDR3 reads CASSQTNRVNYGYTF. The CDR3, as DNA: TGTGCCAGCAGCCAGACAAACAGGGTTAACTATGGCTACACCTTC.

This clonotype was counted only a few times. Since a much larger clone is just one base distant, this may be a read error. The V gene is TRBV6-5, the J gene TRBJ2-2; D ambiguous. The CDR3 has 14 residues. Trimming cost V 7 bases and J 1 base, with 10 bases left between them. CDR1 is MNHEY and CDR2 is SVGAGI in the germline V gene. The CDR3 bases are TGTGCCAGCAAATCCAGGATGAACACCGGGGAGCTGTTTTTT. It is translated as CASKSRMNTGELFF.

This clonotype was seen more than once but under ten times. A single base separates this from a much larger clone, so it may be a read error. No conserved phenylalanine or tryptophan ends this CDR3, so it is likely a read error. This rearrangement joins TRBV12-3 or TRBV12-4 to TRBJ2-2, with D possibly being TRBD2 (7 bases). V lost 5 bases and J lost 5, with 18 bases in between. CDR3 length: 16 amino acids. CDR3 region: CASSHLRGGRTGELFV. The CDR3 DNA follows: TGTGCCAGCAGTCACTTAAGGGGGGGGCGAACCGGGGAGCTGTTTGTT.

This clonotype was detected many times. This rearrangement joins TRBV11-2 to TRBJ2-3, with unresolved D. V dropped 4 bases and J dropped 3 bases, with 8 bases sitting between them. The germline V gene has CDR1 SGHAT and CDR2 FQNNGV. The CDR3 is 13 residues long. The CDR3 sequence is CASSSARTDTQYF. CDR3 nucleotides: TGTGCCAGCAGCTCCGCCAGAACAGATACGCAGTATTTT.

As concerns this clonotype: Mismatch with germline at one junction end may stem from a read error. This chain links TRBV6-1 with TRBJ2-5, with D unresolved. Germline CDR1 MNHNS, CDR2 SASEGT. The CDR3 runs to 14 residues. This CDR3 reads CTSRGMTDRETQYF. CDR3 DNA: TGTACCAGCCGTGGAATGACGGATCGGGAGACCCAGTACTTC.

Here the CDR3 reads CSVSGAAGGAQYF. In DNA form, the CDR3 reads TGCAGTGTTAGCGGGGCCGCGGGGGGGGCGCAGTATTTT. The chain combines TRBV20-1 with TRBJ2-3; 9 bases line up with TRBD2. Germline-derived CDR1 and CDR2 are DFQATT and SNEGSKA (reference sequence). The CDR3 is 13 amino acids. V gave up 7 bases and J gave up 10 bases; unmatched junction bases: 12.

About this clonotype: At one of its ends the junction is not consistent with the germline gene, which may arise from a read error. The chain has TRBV7-8 and TRBJ1-2; D gene unclear. The CDR3 is 13 amino acids. In germline, CDR1 is SGHVS, CDR2 FQNEAQ. CDR3 in amino acids: CASSITENYGYAF. The CDR3 nucleotides are TGTGCCAGCAGCATCACAGAGAACTATGGCTACGCCTTC. The full variable domain, rest sourced from reference TRBV7-8 and TRBJ1-2, is GAGVSQSPRYKVAKRGQDVALRCDPISGHVSLFWYQQALGQGPEFLTYFQNEAQLDKSGLPSDRFFAERPEGSVSTLKIQRTQQEDSAVYLCASSITENYGYAFGSGTRLTVV.

In the case of this clonotype: The final CDR3 position lacks the conserved phenylalanine or tryptophan, pointing to a likely read error. The chain joins TRBV4-1 to TRBJ2-5; TRBD1 is a possible D gene (5 bases). The length of the CDR3 is 13 residues. Looked up from germline, CDR1 is MGHRA and CDR2 is YSYEKL. Written as DNA, the CDR3 is TGCGCTAGCAGCCAAGATGGGGCCAAGACCCAGTACCTC. Protein: CASSQDGAKTQYL.

To note about this clonotype: The junction does not match germline at one end; this may be a read error. The rearrangement uses TRBV28 and TRBJ2-1, with D perhaps matching TRBD2 (6 bases). This CDR3 is 13 amino acids long. Germline CDR1 MDHEN, CDR2 SYDVKM. The CDR3, as DNA: TGTGCCAGCAGTTTATTCCCAGCGGGTCCCGGGGTCTTC. Residues: CASSLFPAGPGVF.

As to this clonotype: The CDR3 does not close with the conserved phenylalanine or tryptophan, likely indicating a read error. No DNA is shown, since the ends of the CDR3 on it are uncertain; the CDR3 is the one TCRdb lists. J is TRBJ1-1 and V is TRBV11-1. The CDR3 is 11 residues long, counting both termini. Germline V gene data show CDR1 as SGHAT and CDR2 as FQDESV (reference sequence). CDR3 in amino acids: CASSSNTEVFS.

Regarding this clonotype: Germline is not matched at one junction end, which may reflect a read error. V is TRBV29-1 and J is TRBJ2-2; a possible D gene is TRBD2 (5 bases). CDR1 is SQVTM and CDR2 is ANQGSEA in the germline V gene. There are 14 residues in the CDR3. The CDR3 bases are TGCAGCGTTGAAGTTGGGGAGTACACCGGGGAGCTCTTTTTT. Translating gives CSVEVGEYTGELFF.

For this clonotype: The junction departs from the called germline gene at one end, perhaps through a read error. The V call is TRBV6-1, the J call TRBJ2-5; tentative D call: TRBD2 (7 bases). CDR3 size: 15 residues. Germline V CDR1 and CDR2: MNHNS, SASEGT. CDR3 coding DNA: TGTGCTAGCAGGAATGGGGTAGGGGGGGAAGAGACCCAGTACTTC. Amino acid sequence: CASRNGVGGEETQYF.

This clonotype was observed a few times. Possible read error: a much larger clone is one base away. The CDR3 sequence: CGAREGLRNTIYF. Here the CDR3 DNA reads TGCGGTGCTAGAGAAGGACTTCGAAACACCATATATTTT. The chain recombines TRBV20-1 with TRBJ1-3; D is unclear. The CDR3 consists of 13 residues. Germline CDR1 DFQATT, CDR2 SNEGSKA (reference sequence).

The chain has TRBV11-2 and TRBJ2-7, with D possibly being TRBD2 (6 bases). Germline V gene data show CDR1 as SGHAT and CDR2 as FQNNGV. V lost 6 bases, J lost 3 bases, and 24 bases lay in between. This CDR3 has 17 amino acids. Written as DNA, the CDR3 is TGTGCCAGCAGTTCGCCCGATCGGGCGGAGGGCGGCTACGAGCAGTACTTC. Amino acids: CASSSPDRAEGGYEQYF.

Turning to this clonotype: This clone may be a read error of a much larger clone one base away. The CDR3 DNA sequence: TGTGCCAGCAGTTCACTCACAGGGGGGCGGGTGCAGCAGTACTTC. Translation gives CASSSLTGGRVQQYF. This rearrangement joins TRBV28 to TRBJ2-7; TRBD1 matches 8 bases. J lost 8 bases, V lost 4 bases, and 13 bases had no gene match. Germline assignment: CDR1 MDHEN and CDR2 SYDVKM. The CDR3 has 15 amino acids.

CDR3 sequence (DNA): TGTGCCAGCAGTTCGCCGGAACTAGCGGAAAACATTCAGTACTTC. Protein sequence: CASSSPELAENIQYF. The rearrangement uses TRBV5-6 and TRBJ2-4; the match to TRBD2 covers 8 bases. Per germline, CDR1 SGHDT and CDR2 YYEEEE. The CDR3 runs to 15 residues. The ends lost 5 bases at V and 5 bases at J; junction bases unmatched: 9.

In the case of this clonotype: At one end the junction does not follow the germline gene, possibly because of a read error. This chain links TRBV20-1 with TRBJ2-3; 10 bases are a match to TRBD2. The CDR3 runs 15 residues. In germline, CDR1 is DFQATT, CDR2 SNEGSKA (reference sequence). The CDR3 loop is CSVRQLAGSTDTQYF. For the CDR3, the DNA is TGCAGTGTTAGACAACTAGCGGGAAGCACAGATACGCAGTATTTT.

As to this clonotype: The conserved final phenylalanine or tryptophan is absent from the CDR3, which likely points to a read error. The genes are TRBV11-2 and TRBJ2-7; D gene ambiguous. The germline V gene encodes CDR1 SGHAT and CDR2 FQNNGV. This CDR3 is built from 14 residues. The CDR3 nucleotides are TGTGCCAGCGGCTTAGTCTCAAACTCCTACGGGCAGTACTCC. Amino acids: CASGLVSNSYGQYS.

With regard to this clonotype: Sequence at one end of the junction differs from germline and may be a read error. The V gene is TRBV11-2, the J gene TRBJ2-3, with D perhaps TRBD1 or TRBD2 (5 bases each). There are 17 residues in the CDR3. CDR1 and CDR2 from the germline V gene are SGHAT and FQNNGV. The CDR3 region is CTSSRLIGAGSTDTQYF. The CDR3 DNA sequence: TGTACCAGCAGCCGCCTTATAGGGGCGGGTTCTACAGATACGCAGTATTTT.

The chain combines TRBV11-3 with TRBJ2-1, with no clear D. With 5 bases removed from V and 8 bases from J, the gap between germline ends came to 16 bases. Germline V gene data show CDR1 as SGHNT and CDR2 as YENEEA. This CDR3 has 14 residues. The CDR3 region is CASSEDVFCDEQFF. CDR3 nucleotides: TGTGCCAGCAGCGAAGACGTGTTCTGCGATGAGCAGTTCTTC.

In its sample, this clonotype was seen many times. The gene calls are TRBV4-2 and TRBJ1-4, with D perhaps TRBD1 (5 bases). Trimming took 0 bases from V and 3 from J, leaving 14 bases between them. This CDR3 region has 17 residues. The germline V gene encodes CDR1 LGHNA and CDR2 YNFKEQ. CDR3 sequence: CASSQDHSGTANEKLFF. DNA of the CDR3: TGTGCCAGCAGCCAAGATCATTCGGGGACGGCTAATGAAAAACTGTTTTTT.

This chain joins TRBV6-6 and TRBJ2-2; D perhaps matches TRBD2 (5 bases). CDR3 length: 14 residues. Germline CDR1 MNHNY, CDR2 SVGAGI (reference sequence). V was pared by 11 bases and J by 4 bases, with 17 bases between. CDR3 in DNA: TGTGCCGGCAATTCGGGAACGGTCACCGGGGAGCTGTTTTTT. It encodes CAGNSGTVTGELFF.

J is TRBJ1-1 and V is TRBV6-5; TRBD1 might be the D (6 bases). Germline-derived CDR1 and CDR2 are MNHEY and SVGAGI. The CDR3 has 16 amino acids. The CDR3 loop reads CTSRREPDRPNTEAFF. The CDR3, as DNA: TGTACCTCCCGGCGGGAACCCGACAGGCCGAACACTGAAGCTTTCTTT.

This clonotype was found a few times. A much larger clone lies a single base off, so this may be a read error. The chain recombines TRBV29-1 with TRBJ2-3; tentative D call: TRBD2 (7 bases). V lost 4 bases to trimming and J lost 2 bases, with 13 bases between them. The CDR3 extends over 14 amino acids. Germline lookup yields CDR1 SQVTM and CDR2 ANQGSEA. The CDR3 here is CSVGEGGFTDTQYF. The DNA for the CDR3 is TGCAGCGTTGGTGAGGGGGGGTTCACAGATACGCAGTATTTT.

For this clonotype: This sequence may be a read error, since a much larger clone differs from it by one base. The CDR3 sequence is CASSKQGQGQTQYF. CDR3 sequence (DNA): TGTGCCAGCAGCAAACAGGGACAGGGCCAGACCCAGTACTTC. The J gene is TRBJ2-5, the V gene TRBV6-5; TRBD1 matches 9 bases. This CDR3 is built from 14 residues. Looked up from germline, CDR1 is MNHEY and CDR2 is SVGAGI. J lost 6 bases, V lost 6 bases, and 8 bases had no gene match.

This clonotype was counted at least ten times. The rearrangement joins TRBV10-3 to TRBJ1-5, with D uncertain. Trimming stripped 2 bases from V and 4 bases from J, with 15 bases between. CDR1 is ENHRY and CDR2 is SYGVKD in the germline V gene. The CDR3 runs 16 residues. The CDR3 loop reads CAISERLGHTNQPQHF. The CDR3 nucleotides are TGTGCCATCAGTGAGAGGCTCGGGCATACAAATCAGCCCCAGCATTTT.

The gene calls are TRBV20-1 and TRBJ2-7, with a possible D match to TRBD1 (5 bases). Per the germline V gene, CDR1 is DFQATT and CDR2 is SNEGSKA (reference sequence). Trimming cost V 8 bases and J 4 bases, with 15 bases left between them. The CDR3 sequence is 12 residues long. CDR3 in DNA: TGCAGTTCTACTGGACAAGGGTACGAGCAGTACTTC. Its translation: CSSTGQGYEQYF.

About this clonotype: This may stem from a read error, because a much larger clone lies one nucleotide away. The rearrangement joins TRBV20-1 to TRBJ1-5, with D possibly being TRBD1 (5 bases). The CDR3 is made up of 15 amino acids. In germline, CDR1 is DFQATT, CDR2 SNEGSKA (reference sequence). The CDR3 coding sequence is TGCAATGCTAGAGATGGGGCACGGAGCAATCAGCCCCAGCATTTT. Translating gives CNARDGARSNQPQHF.